This note documents a single T cell receptor (beta chain) sequence. Its antigen is unknown. No qualities accompany the bases; no much larger clone lies one base away. CDR1 and CDR2 are drawn from the germline V gene: SGHVS, FNYEAQ. The CDR3 covers 15 residues, taking in both the cysteine and the phenylalanine. Only the CDR3 portion is preserved as DNA: 45 bases, with reading frame beginning at the first base. V is pruned by 6 bases and J by 4 bases, leaving 10 bases of the junction without a gene match. The data stem from a study of blood T cell repertoires in COVID-19 (dated by TCRdb to 2018 to 2021). Broadly, across the study: Samples from collaborators originated in the United States, Italy and Spain and spanned both the acute and convalescent phases of COVID-19. The prospective study material was composed of cDNA or gDNA derived from T cells, B-cell-depleted T cells, or PBMCs. The dataset comprised deeply sampled blood TCRbeta repertoires from subjects exposed to, actively infected with, or recovered from COVID-19. The repertoires were released in a freely available public database intended as a resource for research on the immune response to SARS-CoV-2. Samples came from the ongoing ImmuneRACE study (first 160 participants) plus 1,254 subjects from 6 global collaborators. Sample metadata almost always included a de-identified subject ID, COVID-19 status, age in years and sex. Where available, HLA class I and class II types were taken from metadata supplied by the sample provider and were not determined by assay-based typing. Study-level results and caveats: How much clinical and demographic metadata was included differed by source and by participant, and the metadata was provided uncurated.

Participants in the prospective study were enrolled through a virtual design, were aged 18 to 89 years, and lived in 24 United States geographic areas. In the prospective study, participants were assigned to cohorts based on the clinical history participants reported in a screening survey and a study questionnaire. Each participant in the prospective study had whole blood, serum and a nasopharyngeal or oropharyngeal swab collected by mobile phlebotomists. Prospective study participants could optionally give additional blood draws and questionnaires over an approximately two-month period. Before DNA extraction, prospective study blood samples were shipped either frozen or at room temperature. TCRbeta CDR3 regions were amplified from genomic DNA using the immunoSEQ Assay, a bias-controlled multiplex PCR. On the authors' methods: The number of nucleated cells in each sample was estimated by amplification of reference gene primers within the assay. Sequence reads were collapsed and filtered to measure the absolute abundance of every unique TCRbeta CDR3 rearrangement. For each sample, productive Simpson clonality was calculated as the square root of Simpson's diversity index across productive rearrangements. TCRdb retrieved this table from immuneACCESS and kept in-frame rearrangements only. Not all clones are present; in checked studies, unresolved V genes account for under half, and no reason is known for the remainder. The V and J calls and clone size were taken over from that table, and D and trimming were inferred from the DNA. The sample table contains approximately 240,000 clones; only one count was recorded for around 87% of them. Around 6% of the sample lies in the top ten.

The chain uses TRBV7-6 and TRBJ1-2, with TRBD1 identical over 8 junction bases. This TCR came from a woman aged 30 to 39 with acute COVID-19. The sequencing input was PBMCs or T cells enriched from blood (not recorded which). The nucleotides read TGTGCCAGCAGGCGCGACAGGGGCCAGGTCTATGGCTACACCTTC. This is translated as CASRRDRGQVYGYTF.